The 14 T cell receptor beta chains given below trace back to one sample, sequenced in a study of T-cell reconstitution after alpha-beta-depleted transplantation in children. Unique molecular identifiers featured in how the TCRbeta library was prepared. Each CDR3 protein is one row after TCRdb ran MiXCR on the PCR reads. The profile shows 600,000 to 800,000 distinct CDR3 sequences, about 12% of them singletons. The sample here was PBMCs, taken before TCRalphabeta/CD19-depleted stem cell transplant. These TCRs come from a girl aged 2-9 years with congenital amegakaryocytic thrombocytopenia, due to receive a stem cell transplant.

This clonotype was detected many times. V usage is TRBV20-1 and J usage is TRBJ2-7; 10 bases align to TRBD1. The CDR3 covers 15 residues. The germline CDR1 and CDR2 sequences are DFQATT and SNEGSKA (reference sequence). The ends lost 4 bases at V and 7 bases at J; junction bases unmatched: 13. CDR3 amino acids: CSATRSTGGATEQYF. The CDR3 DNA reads TGCAGTGCTACCCGCTCGACAGGGGGCGCGACGGAGCAGTACTTC.

The CDR3 here is CASSLSGTGAEKLFF. For the CDR3, the DNA is TGCGCCAGCAGCTTGTCCGGGACAGGGGCTGAAAAACTGTTTTTT. V and J are TRBV5-1 and TRBJ1-4; 10 bases fit TRBD1. The CDR3 spans 15 residues. J was trimmed by 7 bases and V by 1 base; bases with no gene match: 4. Germline CDR1 SGHRS, CDR2 YFSETQ.

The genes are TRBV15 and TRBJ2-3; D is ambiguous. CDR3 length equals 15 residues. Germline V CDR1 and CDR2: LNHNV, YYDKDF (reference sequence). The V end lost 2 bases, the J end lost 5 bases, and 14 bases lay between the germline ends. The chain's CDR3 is CATSRLAPGKDTQYF. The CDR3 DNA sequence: TGTGCCACCAGCAGACTGGCCCCTGGGAAAGATACGCAGTATTTT.

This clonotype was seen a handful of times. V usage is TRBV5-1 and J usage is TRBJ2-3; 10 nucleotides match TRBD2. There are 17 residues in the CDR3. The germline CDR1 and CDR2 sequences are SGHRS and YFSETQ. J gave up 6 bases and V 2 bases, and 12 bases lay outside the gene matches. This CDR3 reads CASSLILLAGDADTQYF. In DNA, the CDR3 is TGCGCCAGCAGCTTAATTCTCCTAGCGGGAGACGCGGATACGCAGTATTTT.

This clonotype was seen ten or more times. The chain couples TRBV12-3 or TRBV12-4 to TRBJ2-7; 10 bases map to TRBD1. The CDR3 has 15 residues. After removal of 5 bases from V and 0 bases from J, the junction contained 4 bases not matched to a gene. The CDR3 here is CASSPGTGASYEQYF. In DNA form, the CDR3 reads TGTGCCAGCAGTCCCGGGACAGGGGCCTCCTACGAGCAGTACTTC.

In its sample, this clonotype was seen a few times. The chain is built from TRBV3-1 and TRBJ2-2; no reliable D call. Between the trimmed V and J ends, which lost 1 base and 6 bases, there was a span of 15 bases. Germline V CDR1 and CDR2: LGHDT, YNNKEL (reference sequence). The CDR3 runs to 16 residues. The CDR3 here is CASSQGDGGIAGELFF. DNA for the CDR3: TGTGCCAGCAGCCAAGGCGACGGTGGGATCGCCGGGGAGCTGTTTTTT.

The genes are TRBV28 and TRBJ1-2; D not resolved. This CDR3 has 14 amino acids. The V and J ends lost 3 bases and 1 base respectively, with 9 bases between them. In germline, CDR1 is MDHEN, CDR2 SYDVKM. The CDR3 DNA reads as TGTGCCAGCAGTTTGGGCAGAGTTAACTATGGCTACACCTTC. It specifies CASSLGRVNYGYTF.

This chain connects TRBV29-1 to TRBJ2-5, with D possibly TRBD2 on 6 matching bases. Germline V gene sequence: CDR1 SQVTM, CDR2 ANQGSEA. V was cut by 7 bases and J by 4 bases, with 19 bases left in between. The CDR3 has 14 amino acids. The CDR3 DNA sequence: TGCAGCGGTGGTAGCGGTGGAGCAAGAGAGACCCAGTACTTC. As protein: CSGGSGGARETQYF. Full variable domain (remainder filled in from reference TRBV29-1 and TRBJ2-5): SAVISQKPSRDICQRGTSLTIQCQVDSQVTMMFWYRQQPGQSLTLIATANQGSEATYESGFVIDKFPISRPNLTFSTLTVSNMSPEDSSIYLCSGGSGGARETQYFGPGTRLLVL.

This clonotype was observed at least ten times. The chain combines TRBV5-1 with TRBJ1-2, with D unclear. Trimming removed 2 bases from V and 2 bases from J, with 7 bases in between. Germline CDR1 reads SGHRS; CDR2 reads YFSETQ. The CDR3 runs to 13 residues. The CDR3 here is CASSFTYNYGYTF. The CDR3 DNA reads TGCGCCAGCAGCTTCACTTACAACTATGGCTACACCTTC.

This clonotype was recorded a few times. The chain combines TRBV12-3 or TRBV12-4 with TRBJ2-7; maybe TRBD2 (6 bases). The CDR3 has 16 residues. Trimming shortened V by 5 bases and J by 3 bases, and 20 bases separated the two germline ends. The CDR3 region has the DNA TGTGCCAGCAGTCCCCAGGCTAGACTAGGCTTCTACGAGCAGTACTTC. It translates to CASSPQARLGFYEQYF.

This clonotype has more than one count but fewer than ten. In DNA form, the CDR3 reads TGCGCCAGCAGCTACCCGGAGAAGGACAGGGGGCAATCGATGAACACCGGGGAGCTGTTTTTT. Its protein product is CASSYPEKDRGQSMNTGELFF. The rearrangement links TRBV5-1 to TRBJ2-2; TRBD1 agrees at 11 bases. Germline V gene sequence: CDR1 SGHRS, CDR2 YFSETQ. Trimming took 3 bases from V and 1 from J; bases not matched to a gene: 17. The CDR3 is made up of 21 amino acids.

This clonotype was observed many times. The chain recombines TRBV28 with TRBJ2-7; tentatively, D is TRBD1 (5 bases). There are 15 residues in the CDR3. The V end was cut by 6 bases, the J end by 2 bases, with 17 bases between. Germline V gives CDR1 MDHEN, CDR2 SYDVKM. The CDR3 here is CASRLLQAPTYEQYF. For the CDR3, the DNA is TGTGCCAGCAGACTGCTACAGGCCCCGACCTACGAGCAGTACTTC.

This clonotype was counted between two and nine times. The CDR3 DNA is TGCGCCAGCAGCTTGGGGGGCAGGAGATCACCCCTCCACTTT. As protein: CASSLGGRRSPLHF. This rearrangement joins TRBV5-1 to TRBJ1-6, with D possibly matching TRBD1 (5 bases). CDR3 size: 14 residues. V lost 0 bases and J 10 bases, leaving 11 bases between the germline ends. The germline CDR1 and CDR2 sequences are SGHRS and YFSETQ.

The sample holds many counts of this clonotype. This chain's CDR3 is CSAGAVSPLEQYF. DNA for the CDR3: TGCAGTGCTGGGGCGGTGTCACCCCTCGAGCAGTACTTC. V usage is TRBV20-1 and J usage is TRBJ2-7, with D maybe TRBD1 (5 bases). The CDR3 loop spans 13 amino acids. Trimming removed 5 bases at V and 6 bases at J, with 17 bases between. Per germline, CDR1 DFQATT and CDR2 SNEGSKA (reference sequence).